This T cell receptor beta chain emerged from a study of shared clonotypes between healthy human individuals. About the research overall: Donor composition was a couple of women and a few men, aged 18 to 49.

This CDR3 spans 14 amino acids. Trimming stripped 2 bases from V and 7 bases from J, with 14 bases between. Germline CDR1 SGHNT, CDR2 YYREEE (reference sequence). Regarding the study as a whole: The authors expected sequencing depth to affect clonotype sharing among donors.

The protocol was immunoSEQ multiplex PCR, while the TCRdb copy is restricted to in-frame clones and leaves out a portion. The sample carries 500,000 to 650,000 clones, around 81% recorded once. As concerns this clone: Antigen: not known.

Input material: PBMCs. V usage is TRBV5-4 and J usage is TRBJ2-3; D not resolved. The clonotype originates from a woman between 35 and 50 years old in good health. Some clones in this sample may be carry-over from other donors' samples. The CDR3 DNA is TGTGCCAGCAGCTTACTGGACCGCCAGCATACGCAGTATTTT. The encoded protein is CASSLLDRQHTQYF.